This is a list of T cell receptor beta chains from one sample in a study of memory CD4+ T cells and cytomegalovirus serostatus. TCRdb keeps only in-frame clones here, not all; method: immunoSEQ multiplex PCR. The table has 50,000 or so clones, 82% seen once. The source material was memory CD4+ T cells from blood. Receptors were obtained from an adult in good health and CMV-seronegative. Both conserved end residues are part of each CDR3. The D gene is left open where the match is weak. Size is stated for part of the rows, as once, few or many counts, or as a class when the clone is expanded.

TRBJ1-4 TRBV25-1 NA NA TGTGCCAGCAGTGAATCTAGGGGCTCTTCAATGGTTTTT CASSESRGSSMVF
TRBJ2-5 TRBV5-1 NA NA TGCGCCAGGAGCCGTATGGGGGGACAAGAGACCCAGTACTTC CARSRMGGQETQYF
TRBJ2-1 TRBV14 TRBD1 NA TGTGCCAGCAGCCTCTCACAGGGGTTGGGCTCCTACAATGAGCAGTTCTTC CASSLSQGLGSYNEQFF
TRBJ1-3 TRBV5-1 NA NA TGCGCCAGCAGCTTGGAGAGGGGGGCTACTGGAAACACCATATATTTT CASSLERGATGNTIYF
TRBJ2-6 TRBV4-3 NA NA TGCGCCAGCAGCCCAGGCCGTTGGGGAAGAGAGGACTCTGGGGCCAACGTCCTGACTTTC CASSPGRWGREDSGANVLTF
TRBJ2-7 TRBV29-1 TRBD1 NA TGCAGCGTATCGGGACAGGGGGTCTACGAGCAGTACTTC CSVSGQGVYEQYF
TRBJ1-1 TRBV5-6 TRBD1 NA TGTGCCAGCAGCCCTACGGGACAGGGGTATGCTTTCTTT CASSPTGQGYAFF
TRBJ1-5 TRBV19 NA NA TGTGCCAGTAACCGCGACAGTTTCAATCAGCCCCAGCATTTT CASNRDSFNQPQHF
TRBJ2-6 TRBV2 NA NA TGTGCCAGCAGTGCCGGACAGTCTGGGGCCAACGTCCTGACTTTC CASSAGQSGANVLTF
TRBJ2-2 TRBV7-7 NA NA TGTGCTAGCAGCTTAGGGCAGGGAGGGAACACCGGGGAGCTGTTTTTT CASSLGQGGNTGELFF
TRBJ1-1 TRBV5-4 NA NA TGTGCCAGCAGTCGAGGGCCGAACACTGAAGCTTTCTTT CASSRGPNTEAFF
TRBJ1-4 TRBV7-9 NA once TGTGCCAGCAGCTTGGGGATGAGGGCGAGTGAAAAACTGTTTTTT CASSLGMRASEKLFF
TRBJ2-7 TRBV28 TRBD1 NA TGTGCCAGCAGTACATCCGGGACAGGGGCTTTCTACGAGCAGTACTTC CASSTSGTGAFYEQYF
TRBJ2-1 TRBV6-1 NA NA TGTGCCAGCATGGGGACCTTCTACAATGAGCAGTTCTTC CASMGTFYNEQFF
TRBJ1-2 TRBV7-2 NA NA TGTGCCAGCAGCTACCAGGGGAGGGATGGCTACACCTTC CASSYQGRDGYTF
TRBJ2-5 TRBV19 TRBD1 NA TGTGCCAGTCGAGACAGGGGTCAGGCGGAGACCCAGTACTTC CASRDRGQAETQYF
TRBJ1-1 TRBV6-5 TRBD1 NA TGTGCCAGCAGTTCCGGGACAGGGTTACTCCCAGCTTTCTTT CASSSGTGLLPAFF
TRBJ1-1 TRBV30 NA NA TGTGCCTGGGACCGGTCCCGAGGAGCTTTCTTT CAWDRSRGAFF
TRBJ2-2 TRBV4-3 NA NA TGCGCCAGCAGCCAAGAATCCAGGAACACCGGGGAGCTGTTTTTT CASSQESRNTGELFF
TRBJ2-7 TRBV7-2 TRBD2 few TGTGCCAGCAGGCCGGCGGGGACTAGCGGGGCGCAGTACTTC CASRPAGTSGAQYF
TRBJ2-4 TRBV11-1 TRBD2 NA TGTGCCAGCAGCAGAACTAGCGGGGGAGCCAAAAACATTCAGTACTTC CASSRTSGGAKNIQYF
TRBJ1-6 TRBV6-1 NA few TGTGCCAGCAGTGAAACTTGGGGGGCTTCACCCCTCCACTTT CASSETWGASPLHF
TRBJ2-6 TRBV7-2 TRBD2 NA TGTGCCAGCAGCCGCCCCGTGGGGGGGTCCAACGTCCTGACTTTC CASSRPVGGSNVLTF
TRBJ1-1 TRBV15 NA NA TGTGCCACCAGCAGAGATGCCATGAACACTGAAGCTTTCTTT CATSRDAMNTEAFF
TRBJ1-1 TRBV5-8 TRBD1 NA TGTGCCAGCAGCTTAGGGACAGGGCAAAGGGGAACTGAAGCTTTCTTT CASSLGTGQRGTEAFF
TRBJ2-5 TRBV6-5 NA NA TGTGCCAGCAGACCCCCCCGTCAAGAGACCCAGTACTTC CASRPPRQETQYF
TRBJ1-3 TRBV6-5 NA NA TGTGCCAGCAGTTACCAACGGGGGTCCGGAAACACCATATATTTT CASSYQRGSGNTIYF
TRBJ2-1 TRBV5-3 TRBD2 NA TGTGCCAGAAGCCCGGGACTAGCGGCCTACAATGAGCAGTTCTTC CARSPGLAAYNEQFF
TRBJ1-2 TRBV7-9 TRBD1 NA TGTGCCAGCAGCCTAGGGGGGGACAGGGATCACACCTTC CASSLGGDRDHTF
TRBJ1-5 TRBV19 NA NA TGTGCCAGTAGTGGCCGAGGGGGGTCCAATCAGCCCCAGCATTTT CASSGRGGSNQPQHF
TRBJ2-7 TRBV2 NA NA TGTGCCAGCAGGTTACAGAGTTACGAGCAGTACTTC CASRLQSYEQYF
TRBJ2-2 TRBV27 NA NA TGTGCCAGCAGCCGGACAGTGTCGAACACCGGGGAGCTGTTTTTT CASSRTVSNTGELFF
TRBJ1-1 TRBV5-5 TRBD1 few TGTGCCAGCAGCTTGGTGGTTCGGACAGGGCACACTGAAGCTTTCTTT CASSLVVRTGHTEAFF
TRBJ1-5 TRBV6-5 NA NA TGTGCCAGCGGTGAGGGGGATAGCAATCAGCCCCAGCATTTT CASGEGDSNQPQHF
TRBJ1-1 TRBV5-1 NA NA TGCGCCAGCAGCTTGGATAGCATGAACACTGAAGCTTTCTTT CASSLDSMNTEAFF
TRBJ1-3 TRBV10-3 NA NA TGTGCCATCAGCCACAGGGATTTGGGTGGAGGAAACACCATATATTTT CAISHRDLGGGNTIYF
TRBJ2-1 TRBV6-1 NA NA TGTGCCAGCAGCCCCCCCTCCTACAATGAGCAGTTCTTC CASSPPSYNEQFF
TRBJ2-3 TRBV12-5 NA NA TGTGCTAGTGGTTTGGTAATAGGGATCGGAACAGATACGCAGTATTTT CASGLVIGIGTDTQYF
TRBJ1-6 TRBV5-1 NA few TGCGCCAGCAGCTTGGATGCAGGCAGTAATTCACCCCTCCACTTT CASSLDAGSNSPLHF
TRBJ1-1 TRBV6-5 NA NA TGTGCCAGCAGTTACCGGCTCGGTCAGGGAAACACTGAAGCTTTCTTT CASSYRLGQGNTEAFF
TRBJ2-3 TRBV11-2 NA once TGTGCCAGCAGCTTAGACACGCACCCACAAGAGGCGCAGTATTTT CASSLDTHPQEAQYF